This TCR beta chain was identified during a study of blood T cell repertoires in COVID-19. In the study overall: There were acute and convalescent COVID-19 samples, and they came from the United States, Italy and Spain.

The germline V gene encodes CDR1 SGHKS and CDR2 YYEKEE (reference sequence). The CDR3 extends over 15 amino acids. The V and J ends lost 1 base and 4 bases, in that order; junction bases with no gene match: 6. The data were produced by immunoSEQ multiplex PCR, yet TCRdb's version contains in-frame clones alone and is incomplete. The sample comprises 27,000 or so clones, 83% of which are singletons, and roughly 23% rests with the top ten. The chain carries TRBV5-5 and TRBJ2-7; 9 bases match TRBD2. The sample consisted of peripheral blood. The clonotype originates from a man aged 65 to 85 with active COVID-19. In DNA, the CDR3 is TGTGCCAGCAGCTTGCTGGGACTAGCAGTTTACGAGCAGTACTTC. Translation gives CASSLLGLAVYEQYF. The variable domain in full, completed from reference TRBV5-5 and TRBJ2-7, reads DAGVTQSPTHLIKTRGQQVTLRCSPISGHKSVSWYQQVLGQGPQFIFQYYEKEERGRGNFPDRFSARQFPNYSSELNVNALLLGDSALYLCASSLLGLAVYEQYFGPGTRLTVT.